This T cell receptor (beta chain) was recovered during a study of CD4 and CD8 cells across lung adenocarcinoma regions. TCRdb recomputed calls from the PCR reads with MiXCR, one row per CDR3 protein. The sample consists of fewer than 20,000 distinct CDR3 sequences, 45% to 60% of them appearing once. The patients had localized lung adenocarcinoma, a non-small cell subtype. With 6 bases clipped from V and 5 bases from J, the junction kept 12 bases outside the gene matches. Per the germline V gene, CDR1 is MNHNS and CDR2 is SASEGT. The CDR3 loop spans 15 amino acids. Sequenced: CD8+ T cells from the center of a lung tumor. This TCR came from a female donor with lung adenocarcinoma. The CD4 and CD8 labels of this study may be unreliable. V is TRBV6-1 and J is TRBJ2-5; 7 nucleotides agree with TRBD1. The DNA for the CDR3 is TGTGCCAGCAGCATAATGAGGGGGCAGGGGGAGACCCAGTACTTC. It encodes CASSIMRGQGETQYF.